This is a list of T cell receptor beta chains from one sample in a study of T cell responses to AZD1222 COVID-19 vaccine. TCRdb's copy holds only in-frame clones and misses some; the assay was immunoSEQ multiplex PCR. The sample holds fewer than 200,000 clones; about 87% are singletons and the top ten take under 6.5%. The specimen comprised peripheral blood, sampled on day 0 of AZD1222 vaccination. The receptor set was obtained from an adult in good health. Both conserved end residues are part of each CDR3.

v_call: TRBV5-6; j_call: TRBJ2-7; cdr3_aa: CASSLVAGNYEQYF
v_call: TRBV6-4; j_call: TRBJ1-2; cdr3_aa: CASSASGTNGYTF
v_call: TRBV7-2; j_call: TRBJ2-7; cdr3_aa: CASSDTGWSYEQYF
v_call: TRBV18; j_call: TRBJ2-7; cdr3_aa: CASSPPQGGPVEQYF
v_call: TRBV11-2; j_call: TRBJ1-1; cdr3_aa: CASSSNSRGKAVNTEAFF
v_call: TRBV19; j_call: TRBJ1-2; cdr3_aa: CASSVEQGRNYGYTF
v_call: TRBV11-1; j_call: TRBJ2-7; cdr3_aa: CASSYKGTTSYEQYF
v_call: TRBV28; j_call: TRBJ1-1; cdr3_aa: CASRSGGNTNTEAFF
v_call: TRBV2; j_call: TRBJ1-5; cdr3_aa: CASSQGGQGAVQPQHF
v_call: TRBV28; j_call: TRBJ2-7; cdr3_aa: CASSLWRGIDEQYF